This passage covers 9 T cell receptor beta chains from one sample sequenced in a study of Tregs in tolerant kidney transplant recipients. TCRdb keeps only in-frame clones here, not all; method: immunoSEQ multiplex PCR. The sample comprises about 240,000 clones, about 80% of which are singletons, and around 0.64% rests with the top ten. Source material: CD4+ T cells from blood. Receptor source: a human donor in good health.

The chain couples TRBV6-1 to TRBJ2-7; a possible D gene is TRBD2 (6 bases). V dropped 6 bases and J dropped 3 bases, with 9 bases sitting between them. Germline CDR1 reads MNHNS; CDR2 reads SASEGT. This CDR3 comprises 12 residues. The CDR3 loop is CASRTSIYEQYF. CDR3 nucleotide sequence: TGTGCCAGCAGGACTAGTATCTACGAGCAGTACTTC.

This clone is a singleton in its sample. The chain uses TRBV19 and TRBJ1-2; D uncertain. CDR1 is LNHDA, CDR2 SQIVND, per germline (reference sequence). CDR3 length: 17 amino acids. With 2 bases removed from V and 0 bases from J, the gap between germline ends came to 16 bases. The CDR3 DNA is TGTGCCAGTAGTATATCCTACCACCCGGAGGCTAACTATGGCTACACCTTC. Translating gives CASSISYHPEANYGYTF.

The V and J genes are TRBV29-1 and TRBJ2-1; the D gene is possibly TRBD2 (5 bases). The V gene lost 1 base and the J gene lost 8 bases, with 9 bases spanning the gap. The CDR3 extends over 12 amino acids. Germline V gene data show CDR1 as SQVTM and CDR2 as ANQGSEA. CDR3 in amino acids: CSVEVLRDEQFF. The CDR3 DNA reads TGCAGCGTTGAAGTCCTGAGGGATGAGCAGTTCTTC.

The chain uses TRBV29-1 and TRBJ2-7, with D unresolved. Germline V lookup: CDR1 SQVTM, CDR2 ANQGSEA. This CDR3 is built from 12 residues. V was shortened by 4 bases and J by 5 bases, with 12 bases between the two germline ends. The CDR3 region is CSVGDIWNEQYF. CDR3 nucleotide sequence: TGCAGCGTTGGAGACATTTGGAACGAGCAGTACTTC.

The V call is TRBV18, the J call TRBJ1-1, with 7 bases fitting TRBD1. Germline CDR1 KGHSH, CDR2 LQKENI. V lost 4 bases to trimming and J lost 1 base; unmatched junction nucleotides: 6. The CDR3 consists of 15 residues. CDR3 amino acids: CASSQGAGANTEAFF. The CDR3 DNA reads TGTGCCAGCTCACAGGGGGCTGGGGCGAACACTGAAGCTTTCTTT.

The chain has TRBV5-1 and TRBJ1-1; no clear D gene. The CDR3 consists of 15 residues. The ends were cut back, 0 bases at V and 1 base at J, with 10 bases in the middle. Germline CDR1 is SGHRS and CDR2 is YFSETQ. The CDR3 here is CASSLAGPTNTEAFF. CDR3 DNA sequence: TGCGCCAGCAGCTTGGCCGGGCCCACGAACACTGAAGCTTTCTTT. Drawing the rest from reference TRBV5-1 and TRBJ1-1, the complete variable domain is KAGVTQTPRYLIKTRGQQVTLSCSPISGHRSVSWYQQTPGQGLQFLFEYFSETQRNKGNFPGRFSGRQFSNSRSEMNVSTLELGDSALYLCASSLAGPTNTEAFFGQGTRLTVV.

V usage is TRBV5-5 and J usage is TRBJ1-4; TRBD1 agrees at 7 bases. This CDR3 is 14 amino acids long. The V segment lost 0 bases and the J segment 8 bases; nucleotides outside the gene matches: 4. Per the germline V gene, CDR1 is SGHKS and CDR2 is YYEKEE (reference sequence). The CDR3 DNA is TGTGCCAGCAGCTTGGGTGACAGGGTCGAAAAACTGTTTTTT. This translates into CASSLGDRVEKLFF. Based on the CDR3 plus reference TRBV5-5 and TRBJ1-4, the full variable domain is DAGVTQSPTHLIKTRGQQVTLRCSPISGHKSVSWYQQVLGQGPQFIFQYYEKEERGRGNFPDRFSARQFPNYSSELNVNALLLGDSALYLCASSLGDRVEKLFFGSGTQLSVL.

This chain connects TRBV18 to TRBJ1-2; a possible D gene is TRBD1 (6 bases). Germline V lookup: CDR1 KGHSH, CDR2 LQKENI. CDR3 length: 13 residues. The V end lost 4 bases, the J end lost 1 base, and 7 bases lay between the germline ends. The CDR3 here is CASSLDSNYGYTF. Written as DNA, the CDR3 is TGTGCCAGCTCACTGGACAGTAACTATGGCTACACCTTC.

This clone has more than one count but fewer than ten. The rearrangement joins TRBV6-6 to TRBJ1-2; D unclear. The CDR3 consists of 15 residues. The germline CDR1 and CDR2 sequences are MNHNY and SVGAGI (reference sequence). The germline V and J ends were trimmed by 0 bases and 4 bases, with 12 bases remaining between them. The CDR3 DNA sequence: TGTGCCAGCAGTTACTCTCCCGGAACGAGCTATGGCTACACCTTC. It translates to CASSYSPGTSYGYTF.